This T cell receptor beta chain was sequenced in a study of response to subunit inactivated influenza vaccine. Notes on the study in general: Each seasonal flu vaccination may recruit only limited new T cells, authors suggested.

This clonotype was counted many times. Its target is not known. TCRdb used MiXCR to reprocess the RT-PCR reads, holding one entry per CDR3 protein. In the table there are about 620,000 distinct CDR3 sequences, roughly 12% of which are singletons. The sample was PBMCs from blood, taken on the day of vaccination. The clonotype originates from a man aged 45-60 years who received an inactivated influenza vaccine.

CDR3 nucleotides: TGTGCCAGCAGTTTAGCGCCAGGGCACTCCTACGAGCAGTACTTC. Protein product: CASSLAPGHSYEQYF. The chain joins TRBV12-3 or TRBV12-4 to TRBJ2-7, with D possibly TRBD1 on 5 matching bases. V was clipped by 0 bases and J by 0 bases, with 9 bases between them. CDR3 length: 15 amino acids.